The 30 T cell receptor beta chains below all came from one sample that was sequenced in a study of blood T cell repertoires in COVID-19. Using immunoSEQ multiplex PCR, the repertoire was profiled, and TCRdb retains in-frame clones only, with some absent. The sample carries 60,000 to 75,000 clones, roughly 84% recorded once. Sequenced material: peripheral blood. Receptors originate from a man aged 45 to 65 with active COVID-19.

The chain is built from TRBV12-3 or TRBV12-4 and TRBJ1-1; D is undetermined. Trimming took 4 bases from V and 1 from J, leaving 7 bases between them. The CDR3 totals 13 residues. The CDR3 region is CASSSRQNTEAFF. The CDR3 DNA reads TGTGCCAGCAGTTCTCGACAGAACACTGAAGCTTTCTTT.

This sequence joins TRBV4-1 and TRBJ2-7; unclear D gene. This CDR3 spans 17 amino acids. Trimming took off 0 bases at V and 2 bases at J, with 17 bases between the two ends. Germline CDR1 MGHRA, CDR2 YSYEKL. The CDR3 DNA is TGCGCCAGCAGCCAAGACGAAGGAGCAGCTAGGCCCTACGAGCAGTACTTC. Translation gives CASSQDEGAARPYEQYF.

This chain links TRBV5-4 with TRBJ1-2; maybe TRBD1 (5 bases). The CDR3 runs 14 residues. With 6 bases removed from V and 5 bases from J, the gap between germline ends came to 17 bases. Germline CDR1 is SGHNT and CDR2 is YYREEE (reference sequence). CDR3 nucleotide sequence: TGTGCCAGCACCCTATCGGGGACTGGTTATGGCTACACCTTC. Its translation: CASTLSGTGYGYTF. Variable domain in full (rest from reference TRBV5-4 and TRBJ1-2): ETGVTQSPTHLIKTRGQQVTLRCSSQSGHNTVSWYQQALGQGPQFIFQYYREEENGRGNFPPRFSGLQFPNYSSELNVNALELDDSALYLCASTLSGTGYGYTFGSGTRLTVV.

This clone was seen more than once but under ten times. The rearrangement links TRBV27 to TRBJ2-3, with D possibly matching TRBD1 (6 bases). Trimming removed 5 bases from V and 4 bases from J, with 13 bases in between. CDR3 length: 14 amino acids. Germline V CDR1 and CDR2: MNHEY, SMNVEV (reference sequence). CDR3 in amino acids: CASSPQGWADTQYF. The CDR3 region has the DNA TGTGCCAGCAGTCCTCAGGGGTGGGCAGATACGCAGTATTTT.

For the CDR3, the DNA is TGCGCCAGCAGCCAACAGGGAGGGTTGTCCACAGATACGCAGTATTTT. It translates to CASSQQGGLSTDTQYF. V is TRBV4-3 and J is TRBJ2-3; 7 bases line up with TRBD2. Trimming removed 2 bases from V and 2 bases from J; junction bases left unmatched: 7. This CDR3 region has 16 residues. Germline V lookup: CDR1 LGHNA, CDR2 YSLEER.

The genes are TRBV7-8 and TRBJ1-2, with D maybe TRBD1 (5 bases). CDR3 length: 17 amino acids. CDR1 and CDR2 (germline): SGHVS, FQNEAQ. V shed 1 base and J shed 5 bases, with 20 bases lying between them. The CDR3 sequence is CASSLGVGDSRRYGYTF. CDR3 nucleotide sequence: TGTGCCAGCAGCTTAGGAGTTGGTGACAGCCGCCGGTATGGCTACACCTTC.

This clone appeared a few times. The rearrangement links TRBV12-3 or TRBV12-4 to TRBJ2-7; D unclear. V shed 4 bases and J shed 3 bases, with 10 bases lying between them. The length of the CDR3 is 13 residues. The CDR3 DNA sequence: TGTGCCAGCAGTTCTAATCTAGTCTACGAGCAGTACTTC. Translated, it gives CASSSNLVYEQYF.

The CDR3 region is CASSTPGQRNQPQHF. Written as DNA, the CDR3 is TGTGCCAGCAGTACTCCGGGACAGCGCAATCAGCCCCAGCATTTT. V usage is TRBV6-6 and J usage is TRBJ1-5; 7 bases line up with TRBD1. After removal of 5 bases from V and 2 bases from J, the junction contained 6 bases not matched to a gene. The CDR3 is made up of 15 amino acids. The germline gives CDR1 MNHNY, CDR2 SVGAGI (reference sequence).

V and J are TRBV6-5 and TRBJ1-6; D is unclear. The CDR3 totals 14 residues. The germline CDR1 and CDR2 sequences are MNHEY and SVGAGI. With 6 bases removed from V and 7 bases from J, the gap between germline ends came to 13 bases. The CDR3 DNA is TGTGCCAGCAGCGAGTTTCCCCGGAATTCACCCCTCCACTTT. The encoded protein is CASSEFPRNSPLHF.

This clone has a single count. This chain joins TRBV19 and TRBJ2-3, with a weak D call TRBD2 (5 bases). V was trimmed by 3 bases and J by 3 bases, leaving 13 bases between them. The CDR3 is 15 amino acids. Germline CDR1 reads LNHDA; CDR2 reads SQIVND (reference sequence). CDR3 sequence (DNA): TGTGCCAGTAGTATTCCCGGGGATGAGACAGATACGCAGTATTTT. This encodes CASSIPGDETDTQYF.

About this clone: Within the sample, other DNA sequences also encode this same CDR3. V gene TRBV27 combines with J gene TRBJ1-1; D ambiguous. V was cut by 0 bases and J by 1 base, with 3 bases left in between. CDR1 and CDR2 from the germline V gene are MNHEY and SMNVEV (reference sequence). The CDR3 runs to 13 residues. CDR3 sequence reads: CASSLSRNTEAFF. CDR3 bases: TGTGCCAGCAGTTTATCGCGGAACACTGAAGCTTTCTTT.

The chain employs TRBV5-8 and TRBJ1-5, with a possible D match to TRBD1 (5 bases). V shed 5 bases and J shed 7 bases, with 13 bases lying between them. There are 13 residues in the CDR3. Germline V gene lookup returns CDR1 SGHTS and CDR2 YDEGEE. The CDR3 bases are TGTGCCAGCAGGTATAGGAGGGGACAGCCCCAGCATTTT. Protein product: CASRYRRGQPQHF.

The sample holds one count of this clone. The chain has TRBV10-3 and TRBJ2-6; 9 bases line up with TRBD2. CDR3 size: 20 residues. The germline V gene has CDR1 ENHRY and CDR2 SYGVKD. The V gene end was trimmed by 8 bases and the J gene end by 2 bases; junction bases not matched to a gene: 19. The CDR3 DNA sequence: TGTGCCATCCGAGATCCCAGACTGGGCGGGAGGGCCACTGGGGCCAACGTCCTGACTTTC. Its protein is CAIRDPRLGGRATGANVLTF.

This chain links TRBV5-1 with TRBJ1-3; 9 bases agree with TRBD1. The CDR3 runs 18 residues. The junction had 10 bases not matched to a gene; V was cut back by 1 base and J by 2 bases. Looked up from germline, CDR1 is SGHRS and CDR2 is YFSETQ. The CDR3 DNA sequence: TGCGCCAGCAGCTTGCTGGGACAGGGTAGGGCGACTGGAAACACCATATATTTT. Its translation is CASSLLGQGRATGNTIYF.

In its sample, this clone is medium-sized. This CDR3 reads CASSPPSSGFDNEQFF. DNA for the CDR3: TGTGCCAGCAGCCCGCCTTCTAGCGGGTTTGACAATGAGCAGTTCTTC. The gene calls are TRBV28 and TRBJ2-1, with 8 nucleotides matching TRBD2. J was trimmed by 5 bases and V by 6 bases; bases with no gene match: 12. This CDR3 region has 16 residues. The germline gives CDR1 MDHEN, CDR2 SYDVKM. Together with reference TRBV28 and TRBJ2-1, the CDR3 gives the full variable domain: DVKVTQSSRYLVKRTGEKVFLECVQDMDHENMFWYRQDPGLGLRLIYFSYDVKMKEKGDIPEGYSVSREKKERFSLILESASTNQTSMYLCASSPPSSGFDNEQFFGPGTRLTVL.

The J gene is TRBJ2-3, the V gene TRBV7-2; 14 nucleotides agree with TRBD2. The germline V gene has CDR1 SGHTA and CDR2 FQGNSA. The CDR3 is made up of 17 amino acids. V was pared by 2 bases and J by 3 bases, with 4 bases of the junction left unmatched. In DNA form, the CDR3 reads TGTGCCAGCAGCTTAAGACTAGCGGGAGGGCGAACAGATACGCAGTATTTT. Its protein product is CASSLRLAGGRTDTQYF.

CDR3 in amino acids: CSVDSLAGAYNEQFF. CDR3 sequence (DNA): TGCAGCGTTGATTCTCTAGCGGGAGCCTACAATGAGCAGTTCTTC. The V call is TRBV29-1, the J call TRBJ2-1, with TRBD2 matching over 10 bases. The V gene end was trimmed by 3 bases and the J gene end by 2 bases; junction bases not matched to a gene: 4. Germline CDR1 is SQVTM and CDR2 is ANQGSEA. The CDR3 extends over 15 amino acids.

The chain uses TRBV6-6 and TRBJ2-3, with 8 bases fitting TRBD1. J was trimmed by 5 bases and V by 5 bases; bases with no gene match: 9. CDR3 length: 15 residues. CDR1 and CDR2 (germline): MNHNY, SVGAGI (reference sequence). The CDR3 here is CASSRDRGRLDTQYF. The CDR3, as DNA: TGTGCCAGCAGTCGCGACAGGGGTCGTTTAGATACGCAGTATTTT.

This sequence joins TRBV29-1 and TRBJ2-5, with D tentatively TRBD2 (7 bases). The germline CDR1 and CDR2 sequences are SQVTM and ANQGSEA. The V and J ends lost 7 bases and 1 base respectively, with 13 bases between them. The CDR3 is 13 amino acids. The CDR3 spells CSGGGAGQETQYF. The CDR3 DNA reads TGCAGCGGGGGGGGCGCTGGCCAAGAGACCCAGTACTTC.

The CDR3 nucleotides read TGCGCCAGCAGCCAAGGGGGACAGCACCCGCTAGCGGGAGGGCCAGATACGCAGTATTTT. Translated, it gives CASSQGGQHPLAGGPDTQYF. This rearrangement joins TRBV4-3 to TRBJ2-3; 12 bases are shared with TRBD2. V gave up 1 base and J gave up 4 bases; unmatched junction bases: 15. Germline-derived CDR1 and CDR2 are LGHNA and YSLEER. The CDR3 is 20 amino acids.

V gene TRBV19 combines with J gene TRBJ1-2; D not certain. This CDR3 spans 12 amino acids. Trimming removed 3 bases from V and 5 bases from J, with 7 bases in between. Germline V gives CDR1 LNHDA, CDR2 SQIVND (reference sequence). The CDR3 nucleotides are TGTGCCAGTAGTATTTCTTTGTATGGCTACACCTTC. Translating it yields CASSISLYGYTF.

The V gene is TRBV11-3, the J gene TRBJ2-1, with D tentatively TRBD1 (6 bases). Trimming cost V 1 base and J 15 bases, with 13 bases left between them. The CDR3 is 12 amino acids. Germline V gene sequence: CDR1 SGHNT, CDR2 YENEEA. The CDR3 coding sequence is TGTGCCAGCAGCTTAGGTCCAGGGGTGCTGTTCTTC. Amino acid sequence: CASSLGPGVLFF.

The rearrangement joins TRBV7-2 to TRBJ1-4, with a tentative D call TRBD1 (6 bases). Between the trimmed V and J ends, which lost 5 bases and 7 bases, there was a span of 11 bases. The germline V gene has CDR1 SGHTA and CDR2 FQGNSA. This CDR3 is 13 amino acids long. The CDR3 here is CASSPGTSEKLFF. CDR3 coding DNA: TGTGCCAGCAGCCCCGGGACAAGTGAAAAACTGTTTTTT.

The chain combines TRBV5-1 with TRBJ2-5, with 8 bases fitting TRBD1. J gave up 3 bases and V 4 bases, and 5 bases lay outside the gene matches. This CDR3 spans 14 amino acids. Per germline, CDR1 SGHRS and CDR2 YFSETQ. CDR3 residues: CASSRGQAEETQYF. CDR3 nucleotides: TGCGCCAGCAGCAGGGGACAGGCGGAAGAGACCCAGTACTTC.

The J gene is TRBJ2-3, the V gene TRBV5-3; the match to TRBD1 covers 7 bases. TRBV5-3 is treated as an ORF (open reading frame) with a function not yet certain. V was pared by 4 bases and J by 6 bases, with 5 bases of the junction left unmatched. CDR3 length: 13 amino acids. CDR3 coding DNA: TGTGCCAGAAGCCGACCCAGGGGGGATACGCAGTATTTT. Encoded protein: CARSRPRGDTQYF.

The chain links TRBV6-2 or TRBV6-3 to TRBJ2-7; TRBD1 matches at 11 bases. The CDR3 length is 15 residues. The V gene's germline CDR1 is MNHEY and CDR2 SVGEGT. V was pared by 6 bases and J by 4 bases, with 8 bases of the junction left unmatched. CDR3 nucleotide sequence: TGTGCCAGCAGCGGAACCGGGACAGGGGGATACGAGCAGTACTTC. This sequence encodes CASSGTGTGGYEQYF.

This chain connects TRBV7-8 to TRBJ1-3; 7 nucleotides line up with TRBD1. Germline V gene sequence: CDR1 SGHVS, CDR2 FQNEAQ. The CDR3 totals 15 residues. The junction had 9 bases not matched to a gene; V was cut back by 6 bases and J by 4 bases. The CDR3 DNA follows: TGTGCCAGCAGTGATACCGGGACAGCAGGAAACACCATATATTTT. Its translation is CASSDTGTAGNTIYF.

The chain couples TRBV28 to TRBJ2-7; TRBD2 matches at 11 bases. From germline, CDR1 is MDHEN and CDR2 SYDVKM. V was clipped by 5 bases and J by 3 bases; unmatched bases: 12. The CDR3 consists of 17 residues. The CDR3 region has the DNA TGTGCCAGCAGTCCGACCATAGGGACTAGCGGAAGCTACGAGCAGTACTTC. Translated: CASSPTIGTSGSYEQYF. Full variable domain (rest looked up from reference TRBV28 and TRBJ2-7): DVKVTQSSRYLVKRTGEKVFLECVQDMDHENMFWYRQDPGLGLRLIYFSYDVKMKEKGDIPEGYSVSREKKERFSLILESASTNQTSMYLCASSPTIGTSGSYEQYFGPGTRLTVT.

This clone was observed a single time. The genes are TRBV18 and TRBJ2-6; a weak D match, TRBD2 (5 bases). CDR1 and CDR2 (germline): KGHSH, LQKENI. The CDR3 runs 15 residues. V lost 2 bases and J 0 bases, leaving 5 bases between the germline ends. This CDR3 is CASSPTSSGANVLTF. The CDR3 DNA is TGTGCCAGCTCACCAACTAGCTCTGGGGCCAACGTCCTGACTTTC.

The V call is TRBV19, the J call TRBJ1-1; 7 nucleotides match TRBD1. In germline, CDR1 is LNHDA, CDR2 SQIVND (reference sequence). CDR3 length: 13 amino acids. Losses at the gene ends were 6 bases for V and 4 bases for J; bases not matched to a gene: 5. CDR3 sequence reads: CASSADRATEAFF. The CDR3, as DNA: TGTGCCAGTAGCGCAGACAGGGCCACTGAAGCTTTCTTT.